The rows below give T cell receptor beta chains drawn from one sample of a study of T-cell reconstitution after alpha-beta-depleted transplantation in children. TCRdb analysed the PCR reads with MiXCR anew, one entry per CDR3 protein. The table has 100,000 or so distinct CDR3 sequences, around 6% seen once. The sample consisted of PBMCs, mostly from graft donor cells, taken 60 days after TCRalphabeta/CD19-depleted stem cell transplant. Source of these receptors: a female patient aged 2-15 years who had a stem cell transplant for Fanconi anemia, so the T cells may come from the graft donor. Both conserved end residues are part of each CDR3. Fields, in order: clone size, D gene, J gene, V gene, CDR3 protein, CDR3 DNA. The D gene is left open where the match is weak. Where a row states a size, it is once, few, many or the class of an expanded clone; other rows omit it.

NA NA TRBJ1-4 TRBV14 CASADRNEKLFF TGTGCCAGCGCTGACAGGAATGAAAAACTGTTTTTT
few TRBD1 TRBJ1-5 TRBV2 CASRVAGQGFPSNQPQHF TGTGCCAGCAGAGTAGCGGGACAGGGGTTCCCGAGCAATCAGCCCCAGCATTTT
many NA TRBJ2-7 TRBV5-1 CASSLDGRLYEQYF TGCGCCAGCAGCTTGGACGGGAGACTCTACGAGCAGTACTTC
many TRBD2 TRBJ2-7 TRBV5-1 CASSSSTSGIDEQYF TGCGCCAGCAGCTCTTCGACTAGCGGGATCGACGAGCAGTACTTC
many TRBD1 TRBJ2-1 TRBV12-3/TRBV12-4 CASSSDRGRRFEQFF TGTGCCAGCAGTTCGGACAGGGGGCGTCGTTTTGAGCAGTTCTTC
many NA TRBJ1-5 TRBV20-1 CSSRETGNQPQHF TGCAGTTCTAGGGAGACGGGCAATCAGCCCCAGCATTTT
many NA TRBJ2-7 TRBV6-5 CASSYSYSASYEQYF TGTGCCAGCAGTTATTCATACAGTGCCTCCTACGAGCAGTACTTC
many NA TRBJ2-3 TRBV28 CATHGSTDTQYF TGTGCCACCCACGGGAGCACAGATACGCAGTATTTT
many NA TRBJ2-3 TRBV5-1 CASSLTTSTDTQYF TGCGCCAGCAGCTTGACGACTAGCACAGATACGCAGTATTTT
many TRBD1 TRBJ2-7 TRBV29-1 CSVEGDRDYEQYF TGCAGCGTTGAAGGGGACAGAGACTACGAGCAGTACTTC
many NA TRBJ1-5 TRBV29-1 CSASDGGGGNQPQHF TGCAGCGCCTCTGACGGGGGTGGAGGCAATCAGCCCCAGCATTTT
NA TRBD2 TRBJ2-7 TRBV19 CASSMYLAGTDEQYF TGTGCCAGTAGTATGTACCTAGCGGGAACCGACGAGCAGTACTTC
many TRBD2 TRBJ2-1 TRBV20-1 CSARGLAGLMNEQFF TGCAGTGCTAGAGGTTTAGCGGGATTGATGAATGAGCAGTTCTTC
many NA TRBJ2-7 TRBV25-1 CASPRSTVLRNEQYF TGTGCCAGCCCTAGATCTACGGTACTGAGGAACGAGCAGTACTTC
NA TRBD1 TRBJ1-5 TRBV15 CATAKGQGVAYSNQPQHF TGTGCCACCGCGAAAGGACAGGGGGTCGCCTATAGCAATCAGCCCCAGCATTTT
few NA TRBJ2-3 TRBV5-1 CASSFRSSRGADTQYF TGCGCCAGCAGCTTCCGATCCTCCAGGGGGGCAGATACGCAGTATTTT
few TRBD1 TRBJ1-2 TRBV5-1 CASSSELDRGGDGYTF TGCGCCAGCAGCTCCGAGCTAGACAGGGGAGGGGATGGCTACACCTTC
many TRBD1 TRBJ2-5 TRBV20-1 CSARPTGDTETQYF TGCAGTGCTAGACCAACAGGGGATACAGAGACCCAGTACTTC
many TRBD1 TRBJ2-7 TRBV24-1 CATSARDSSYEQYF TGTGCCACCAGTGCTAGGGACAGCTCCTACGAGCAGTACTTC
many NA TRBJ2-1 TRBV5-1 CASSLFYGAGSHLTYNEQFF TGCGCCAGCAGCTTGTTCTACGGGGCAGGGTCGCACCTCACTTACAATGAGCAGTTCTTC
once NA TRBJ1-1 TRBV13 CASRGGGRYTEAFF TGTGCCAGCAGGGGGGGGGGACGGTACACTGAAGCTTTCTTT
many NA TRBJ2-5 TRBV5-6 CASRYVGVETQYF TGTGCCAGCAGATACGTGGGGGTAGAGACCCAGTACTTC
many NA TRBJ2-7 TRBV12-3/TRBV12-4 CVTRLLYEQYF TGTGTTACTCGGTTACTCTACGAGCAGTACTTC
NA TRBD2 TRBJ2-7 TRBV5-1 CASNEAGGREQYF TGCGCCAGCAATGAGGCGGGAGGGCGCGAGCAGTACTTC
many NA TRBJ2-5 TRBV29-1 CSVGRLEGSGTQYF TGCAGCGTTGGTCGTCTAGAGGGTTCAGGGACCCAGTACTTC
few TRBD2 TRBJ2-1 TRBV15 CATYSWGGEGYNEQFF TGTGCCACCTATAGCTGGGGGGGAGAGGGATACAATGAGCAGTTCTTC
many NA TRBJ1-5 TRBV12-3/TRBV12-4 CASSTTGYGNQPQHF TGTGCCAGCAGTACCACAGGGTACGGCAATCAGCCCCAGCATTTT
many NA TRBJ1-5 TRBV20-1 CSSAQSTNQPQHF TGCAGCTCTGCCCAATCCACGAATCAGCCCCAGCATTTT
many NA TRBJ1-6 TRBV28 CASSPRLRSPLHF TGTGCCAGCAGTCCACGACTGAGGTCACCCCTCCACTTT
many NA TRBJ2-2 TRBV6-1 CASSDRRVDTGELFF TGTGCCAGCAGTGACAGACGGGTGGACACCGGGGAGCTGTTTTTT
few NA TRBJ2-4 TRBV19 CASSIQGAKNIQYF TGTGCCAGTAGTATCCAGGGGGCCAAAAACATTCAGTACTTC
many TRBD1 TRBJ1-2 TRBV5-1 CASSLRATGVYGYTF TGCGCCAGCAGCTTGAGGGCGACAGGGGTTTATGGCTACACCTTC
many NA TRBJ2-2 TRBV7-9 CASSFGRDGNTGELFF TGTGCCAGCAGCTTTGGCCGGGACGGAAACACCGGGGAGCTGTTTTTT
many NA TRBJ2-1 TRBV5-1 CASTDSNNEQFF TGCGCCAGCACCGACTCAAACAATGAGCAGTTCTTC
many NA TRBJ2-1 TRBV28 CASSLSGWDNEQFF TGTGCCAGCAGTTTAAGCGGGTGGGACAATGAGCAGTTCTTC
many TRBD1 TRBJ2-5 TRBV5-1 CASMGQGQETQYF TGCGCCAGCATGGGACAGGGGCAAGAGACCCAGTACTTC
many NA TRBJ2-7 TRBV12-3/TRBV12-4 CASRGQYHEQYF TGTGCCAGCAGAGGACAGTACCACGAGCAGTACTTC
many NA TRBJ2-3 TRBV11-2 CASSLGGTQYF TGTGCCAGCAGCTTAGGCGGTACGCAGTATTTT
few TRBD1 TRBJ1-4 TRBV11-2 CASSLDRGHGEKLFF TGTGCCAGCAGCTTAGACAGGGGGCATGGGGAAAAACTGTTTTTT
many NA TRBJ2-7 TRBV28 CASSLLAYEQYF TGTGCCAGCAGTTTGCTCGCCTACGAGCAGTACTTC
many TRBD1 TRBJ2-2 TRBV6-5 CASSYSTGFNGELFF TGTGCCAGCAGTTACTCGACAGGGTTCAACGGGGAGCTGTTTTTT
NA TRBD2 TRBJ2-7 TRBV6-2/TRBV6-3 CASGVAGGPFHEQYF TGTGCCAGCGGAGTAGCGGGAGGGCCGTTCCACGAGCAGTACTTC
many NA TRBJ2-7 TRBV2 CASSENGQPYEQYF TGTGCCAGCAGTGAAAATGGGCAACCCTACGAGCAGTACTTC
few NA TRBJ2-5 TRBV9 CASSVGAGAIEETQYF TGTGCCAGCAGCGTAGGGGCCGGGGCAATCGAAGAGACCCAGTACTTC
many NA TRBJ2-3 TRBV25-1 CASSGGGTQYF TGTGCCAGCAGTGGAGGGGGGACGCAGTATTTT
many NA TRBJ2-2 TRBV5-1 CASSLGLGGNTGELFF TGCGCCAGCAGCTTGGGCCTTGGGGGCAACACCGGGGAGCTGTTTTTT
few TRBD1 TRBJ2-7 TRBV7-8 CASNTQMDRHSYEQYF TGTGCCAGCAACACCCAAATGGACAGGCATTCCTACGAGCAGTACTTC
NA TRBD1 TRBJ2-1 TRBV30 CAWRPDRVNEQFF TGTGCCTGGAGACCGGACAGGGTGAATGAGCAGTTCTTC
many TRBD2 TRBJ2-3 TRBV7-9 CASSLVFERDLDTQYF TGTGCCAGCAGCTTGGTGTTTGAGCGGGACCTTGATACGCAGTATTTT
few TRBD2 TRBJ2-7 TRBV12-3/TRBV12-4 CASKERGGPYEQYF TGTGCCAGCAAGGAGCGGGGGGGGCCTTACGAGCAGTACTTC
few TRBD2 TRBJ2-4 TRBV6-2/TRBV6-3 CACGGEANIQYF TGTGCCTGCGGGGGGGAGGCCAACATTCAGTACTTC
many NA TRBJ2-2 TRBV4-2 CASSPFRVANTGELFF TGTGCCAGCAGCCCTTTCAGGGTCGCGAACACCGGGGAGCTGTTTTTT
many TRBD2 TRBJ2-1 TRBV29-1 CSVDRSRDYEQFF TGCAGCGTTGACAGAAGTCGGGACTACGAGCAGTTCTTC
many TRBD2 TRBJ2-1 TRBV5-1 CASSLVLAGKQFF TGCGCCAGCAGCTTGGTACTAGCGGGTAAGCAGTTCTTC
NA NA TRBJ2-3 TRBV4-2 CASSQARPDTQYF TGTGCCAGCAGCCAAGCAAGGCCAGATACGCAGTATTTT
many TRBD1 TRBJ2-3 TRBV5-1 CASSPNRGSGDTQYF TGCGCCAGCAGCCCGAACAGGGGTTCCGGAGATACGCAGTATTTT
many NA TRBJ2-1 TRBV23-1 CASSQFRKFF TGCGCCAGCAGTCAATTTCGGAAGTTCTTC
many TRBD1 TRBJ1-1 TRBV5-1 CASSWRDRVSEAFF TGCGCCAGCAGCTGGAGGGACAGGGTGTCTGAAGCTTTCTTT
many NA TRBJ2-7 TRBV20-1 CSARGRQRLYYEQYF TGCAGTGCTAGGGGCAGACAGAGACTGTACTACGAGCAGTACTTC
NA NA TRBJ2-5 TRBV3-1 CASSQDFRSQETQYF TGTGCCAGCAGCCAAGATTTCCGCTCCCAAGAGACCCAGTACTTC